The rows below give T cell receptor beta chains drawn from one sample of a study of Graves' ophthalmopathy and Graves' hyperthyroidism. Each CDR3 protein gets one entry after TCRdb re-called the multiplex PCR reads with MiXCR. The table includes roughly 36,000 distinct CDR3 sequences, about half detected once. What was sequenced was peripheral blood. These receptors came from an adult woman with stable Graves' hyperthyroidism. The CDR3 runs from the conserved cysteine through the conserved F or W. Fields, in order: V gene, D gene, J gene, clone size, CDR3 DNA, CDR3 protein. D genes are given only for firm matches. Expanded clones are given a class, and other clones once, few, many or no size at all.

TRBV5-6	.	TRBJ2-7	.	TGTGCCAGCAGTCCTTCCGAAGGCCACGGGCAGCACTTC	CASSPSEGHGQHF
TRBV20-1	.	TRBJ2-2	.	TGCAGCGTTTCCCCGGAACCCCAGGGGACCGGGGAGCTGTTTTTT	CSVSPEPQGTGELFF
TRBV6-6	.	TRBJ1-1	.	TGTGCCAGCAGCCAAGACCTCTCTGAAGCTTTCTTT	CASSQDLSEAFF
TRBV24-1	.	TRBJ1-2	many	TGTGCCACCAGTGATTTCGGGATTGTCTACACCTTC	CATSDFGIVYTF
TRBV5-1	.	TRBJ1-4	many	TGCGCCAGCAGCTTTTCGGGGGGCAATGAAAAACTGTTTTTT	CASSFSGGNEKLFF
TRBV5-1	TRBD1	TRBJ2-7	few	TGCGCCAGCAGCTTGGGGACAGGGGCATACGAGCAGTACTTC	CASSLGTGAYEQYF
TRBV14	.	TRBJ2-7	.	TGTGCCAGCAGCCAAACCGGACAGCTGTCCTACGAGCAGTACTTC	CASSQTGQLSYEQYF
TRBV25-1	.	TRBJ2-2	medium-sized	TGTGCCAGCAGTGGGCATACCACCGGGGAGCTGTTTTTT	CASSGHTTGELFF
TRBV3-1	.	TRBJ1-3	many	TGTGCCAGCGCCGGGGGTAACACCATATATTTT	CASAGGNTIYF
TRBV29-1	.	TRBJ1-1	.	TGCAGCGACGGGGGCGGAACTGAAGCTTTCTTT	CSDGGGTEAFF
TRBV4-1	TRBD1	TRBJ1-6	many	TGCGCCAGCAGCCAGAGGGGTTCGGGACAGGCCTCACCCCTCCACTTT	CASSQRGSGQASPLHF
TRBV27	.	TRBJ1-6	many	TGTGCCAGCAGCTCGAGGGGTTTAGGTAATTCACCCCTCCACTTT	CASSSRGLGNSPLHF